This T cell receptor beta chain stems from a study of cytomegalovirus exposure and HLA in healthy donors. Study-wide points: In a later analysis, HLA-associated beta chains showed higher expansion and lower generation probabilities than comparable chains. Listed as cytomegalovirus-associated were 150 to 200 TCR beta chains. DRB1 showed the most TCR associations and HLA-C the fewest in a later analysis, as rates varied by HLA locus.

This clone was seen just once. Its matching antigen is unknown. Germline-derived CDR1 and CDR2 are SNHLY and FYNNEI. After removal of 3 bases from V and 6 bases from J, the junction contained 7 bases not matched to a gene. The CDR3 is 14 residues long. The PCR employed 60 Vbeta primers together with 13 Jbeta primers. Assay used: immunoSEQ multiplex PCR; TCRdb lists only in-frame clones, some missing. This table holds about 190,000 clones, roughly 83% found once. The TCR comes from a woman in her fifties or sixties in good health and CMV-seronegative. Sequenced sample: PBMCs. The V gene is TRBV2, the J gene TRBJ1-1; 7 bases are shared with TRBD1. Here the CDR3 reads CASSEYRQGAEAFF. Written as DNA, the CDR3 is TGTGCCAGCAGTGAGTACCGACAGGGCGCTGAAGCTTTCTTT.